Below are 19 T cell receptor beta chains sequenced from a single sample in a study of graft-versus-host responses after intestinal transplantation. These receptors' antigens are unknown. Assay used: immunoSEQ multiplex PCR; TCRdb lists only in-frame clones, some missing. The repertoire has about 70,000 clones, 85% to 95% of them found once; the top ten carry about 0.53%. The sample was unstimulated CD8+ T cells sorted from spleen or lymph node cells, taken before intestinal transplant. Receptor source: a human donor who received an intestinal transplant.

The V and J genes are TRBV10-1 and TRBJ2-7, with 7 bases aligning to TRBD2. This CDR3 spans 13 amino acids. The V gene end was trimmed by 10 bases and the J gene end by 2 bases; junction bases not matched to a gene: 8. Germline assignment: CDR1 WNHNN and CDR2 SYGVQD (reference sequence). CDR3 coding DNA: TGCGCCACTGGGGAGGGACCCCCCTACGAGCAGTACTTC. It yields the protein CATGEGPPYEQYF.

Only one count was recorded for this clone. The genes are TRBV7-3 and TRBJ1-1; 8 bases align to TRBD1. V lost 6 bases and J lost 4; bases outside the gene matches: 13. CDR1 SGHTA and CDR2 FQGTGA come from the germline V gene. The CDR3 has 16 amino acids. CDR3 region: CASRSVRRTGFTEAFF. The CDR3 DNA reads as TGTGCCAGCAGATCCGTTCGACGGACAGGGTTCACTGAAGCTTTCTTT.

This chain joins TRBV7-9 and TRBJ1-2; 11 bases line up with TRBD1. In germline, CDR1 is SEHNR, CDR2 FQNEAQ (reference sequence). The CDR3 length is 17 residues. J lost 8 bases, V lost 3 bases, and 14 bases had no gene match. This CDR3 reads CASSFHPPGQGVKGYTF. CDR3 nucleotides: TGTGCCAGCAGCTTCCATCCTCCGGGACAGGGGGTCAAGGGCTACACCTTC.

CDR3 in DNA: TGTGCCTGGCTTGGGACAGGGGACTATGGCTACACCTTC. It specifies CAWLGTGDYGYTF. This sequence joins TRBV30 and TRBJ1-2; 10 nucleotides align to TRBD1. With 5 bases clipped from V and 3 bases from J, the junction kept 3 bases outside the gene matches. The CDR3 is made up of 13 amino acids. Germline V gene sequence: CDR1 GTSNPN, CDR2 SVGIG (reference sequence).

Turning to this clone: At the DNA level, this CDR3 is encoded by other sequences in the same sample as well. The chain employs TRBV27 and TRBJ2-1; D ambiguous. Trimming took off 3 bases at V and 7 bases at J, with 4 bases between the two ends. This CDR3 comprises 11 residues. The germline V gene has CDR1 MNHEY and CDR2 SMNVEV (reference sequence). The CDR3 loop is CASSLRNEQFF. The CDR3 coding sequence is TGTGCCAGCAGTTTGCGAAATGAGCAGTTCTTC.

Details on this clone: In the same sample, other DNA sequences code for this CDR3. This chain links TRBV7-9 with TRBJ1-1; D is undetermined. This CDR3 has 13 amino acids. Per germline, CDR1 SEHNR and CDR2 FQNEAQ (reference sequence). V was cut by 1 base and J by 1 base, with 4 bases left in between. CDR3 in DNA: TGTGCCAGCAGCTTAGGGGAGAACACTGAAGCTTTCTTT. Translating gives CASSLGENTEAFF.

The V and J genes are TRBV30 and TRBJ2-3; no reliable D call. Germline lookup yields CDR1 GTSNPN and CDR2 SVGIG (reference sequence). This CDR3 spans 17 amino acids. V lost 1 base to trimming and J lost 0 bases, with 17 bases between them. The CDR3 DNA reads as TGTGCCTGGAGTGCCTCCGTAGATTTCACTAGCACAGATACGCAGTATTTT. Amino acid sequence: CAWSASVDFTSTDTQYF.

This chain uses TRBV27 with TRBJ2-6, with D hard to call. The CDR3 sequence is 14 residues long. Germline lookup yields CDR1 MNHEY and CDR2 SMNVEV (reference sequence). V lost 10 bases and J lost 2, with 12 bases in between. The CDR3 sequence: CATSLGTGANVLTF. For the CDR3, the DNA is TGTGCCACCTCCCTCGGAACTGGGGCCAACGTCCTGACTTTC.

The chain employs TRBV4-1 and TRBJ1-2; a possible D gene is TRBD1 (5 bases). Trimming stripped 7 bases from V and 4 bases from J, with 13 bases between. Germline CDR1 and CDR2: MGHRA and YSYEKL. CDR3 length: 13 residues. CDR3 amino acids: CASTAEGTYGYTF. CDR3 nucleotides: TGCGCCAGCACAGCGGAGGGGACCTATGGCTACACCTTC.

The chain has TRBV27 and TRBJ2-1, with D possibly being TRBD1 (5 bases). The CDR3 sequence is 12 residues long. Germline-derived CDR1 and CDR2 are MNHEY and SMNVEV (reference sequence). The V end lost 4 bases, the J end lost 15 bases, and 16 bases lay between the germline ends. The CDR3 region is CASSSLSAGPFF. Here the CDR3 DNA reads TGTGCCAGCAGTTCGTTGTCGGCAGGGCCGTTCTTC.

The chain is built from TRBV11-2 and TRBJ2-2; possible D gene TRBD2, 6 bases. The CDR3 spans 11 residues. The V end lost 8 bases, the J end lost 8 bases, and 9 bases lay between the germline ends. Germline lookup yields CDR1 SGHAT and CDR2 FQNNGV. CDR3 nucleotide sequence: TGTGCCAGCGGGGGGAGAGGGGAGCTGTTTTTT. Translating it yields CASGGRGELFF.

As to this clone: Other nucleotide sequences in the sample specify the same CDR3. CDR3 bases: TGTGCCAGCAGTTTATCATCAGGGTCCTACGAGCAGTACTTC. It codes for CASSLSSGSYEQYF. This chain joins TRBV27 and TRBJ2-7; D might be TRBD1 (5 bases). V was clipped by 0 bases and J by 1 base, with 7 bases between them. Germline V gives CDR1 MNHEY, CDR2 SMNVEV (reference sequence). CDR3 length equals 14 residues.

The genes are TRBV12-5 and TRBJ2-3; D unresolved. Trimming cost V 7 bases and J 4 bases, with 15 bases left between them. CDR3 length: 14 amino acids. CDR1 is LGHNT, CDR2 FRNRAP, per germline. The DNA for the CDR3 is TGTGCTAGTGCCCCCTCTAATGGGCCAGATACGCAGTATTTT. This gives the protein CASAPSNGPDTQYF.

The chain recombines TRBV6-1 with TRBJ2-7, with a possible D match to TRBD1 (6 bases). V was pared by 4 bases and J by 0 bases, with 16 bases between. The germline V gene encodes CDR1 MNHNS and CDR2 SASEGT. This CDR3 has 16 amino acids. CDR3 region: CASSGGPIKSSYEQYF. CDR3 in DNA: TGTGCCAGCAGTGGGGGGCCAATAAAAAGCTCCTACGAGCAGTACTTC.

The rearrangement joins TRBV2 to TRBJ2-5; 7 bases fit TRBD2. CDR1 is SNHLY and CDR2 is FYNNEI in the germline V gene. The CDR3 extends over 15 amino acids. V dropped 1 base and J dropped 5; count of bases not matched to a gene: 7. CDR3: CASSEGGGGTETQYF. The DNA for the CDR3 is TGTGCCAGCAGTGAAGGGGGCGGGGGTACGGAGACCCAGTACTTC.

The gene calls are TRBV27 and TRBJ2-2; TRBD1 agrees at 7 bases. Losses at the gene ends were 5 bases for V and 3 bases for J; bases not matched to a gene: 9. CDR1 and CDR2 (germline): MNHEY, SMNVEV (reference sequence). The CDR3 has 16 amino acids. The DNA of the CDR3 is TGTGCCAGCAGTCCCCCCCGGGACAGATACACCGGGGAGCTGTTTTTT. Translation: CASSPPRDRYTGELFF.

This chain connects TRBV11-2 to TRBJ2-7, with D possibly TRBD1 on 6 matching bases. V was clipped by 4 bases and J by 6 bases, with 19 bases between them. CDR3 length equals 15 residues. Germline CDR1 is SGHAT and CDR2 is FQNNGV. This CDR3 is CASSSPGHTSGEQYF. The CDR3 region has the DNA TGTGCCAGCAGCTCCCCGGGACACACTTCGGGCGAGCAGTACTTC.

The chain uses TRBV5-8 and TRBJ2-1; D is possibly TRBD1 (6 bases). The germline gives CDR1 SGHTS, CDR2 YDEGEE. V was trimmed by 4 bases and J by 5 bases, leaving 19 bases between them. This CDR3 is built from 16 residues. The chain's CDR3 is CASSTLAGTPNNEQFF. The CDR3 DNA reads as TGTGCCAGCAGCACCCTCGCCGGGACACCAAACAATGAGCAGTTCTTC.

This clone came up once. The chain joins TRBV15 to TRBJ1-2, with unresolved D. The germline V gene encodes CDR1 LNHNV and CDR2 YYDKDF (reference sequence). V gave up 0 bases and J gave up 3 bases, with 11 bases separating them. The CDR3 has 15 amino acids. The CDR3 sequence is CATSRDVLADYGYTF. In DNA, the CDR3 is TGTGCCACCAGCAGAGACGTCCTAGCGGACTATGGCTACACCTTC. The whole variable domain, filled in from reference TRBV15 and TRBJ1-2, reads DAMVIQNPRYQVTQFGKPVTLSCSQTLNHNVMYWYQQKSSQAPKLLFHYYDKDFNNEADTPDNFQSRRPNTSFCFLDIRSPGLGDTAMYLCATSRDVLADYGYTFGSGTRLTVV.